The rows below give T cell receptor beta chains drawn from one sample of a study of memory CD4+ T cells and cytomegalovirus serostatus. The assay was immunoSEQ multiplex PCR, and TCRdb's table has in-frame clones only and misses some. The sample has approximately 46,000 clones, roughly 83% seen once. The sequencing sample was made of memory CD4+ T cells from blood. The receptor source for this set is an adult in good health and CMV-seronegative. Each CDR3 is given with its conserved first and last residue. Each record gives: CDR3 DNA, CDR3 protein, D gene, clone size, V gene, J gene. A D gene is named only where the DNA matches it firmly. Only some rows state a clone size, as once, few, many or a class for expanded clones.

CDR3 DNA: TGTGCCAGCAGTTTCCGCCTTGCGAACAGGGGAGGGGAAAAACTGTTTTTT
CDR3 protein: CASSFRLANRGGEKLFF
D gene: TRBD1
clone size: -
V gene: TRBV7-9
J gene: TRBJ1-4

CDR3 DNA: TGTGCCAGCAGCTTACGGAGCGGGACCTTCTCCTACGAGCAGTACTTC
CDR3 protein: CASSLRSGTFSYEQYF
D gene: TRBD2
clone size: -
V gene: TRBV7-2
J gene: TRBJ2-7

CDR3 DNA: TGTGCCAGTCATGGGACTAGCGGCCAAGAGACCCAGTACTTC
CDR3 protein: CASHGTSGQETQYF
D gene: TRBD2
clone size: -
V gene: TRBV27
J gene: TRBJ2-5

CDR3 DNA: TGTGCCAGCAGTTTTCTAGCGGGAGCCACAGATACGCAGTATTTT
CDR3 protein: CASSFLAGATDTQYF
D gene: TRBD2
clone size: -
V gene: TRBV9
J gene: TRBJ2-3

CDR3 DNA: TGTGCCAGCAGATTACCAGGGGGCGAGCAGTACTTC
CDR3 protein: CASRLPGGEQYF
D gene: TRBD1
clone size: -
V gene: TRBV27
J gene: TRBJ2-7

CDR3 DNA: TGTGCCAGCAGCTTGGTGGACAGGGGATCCGAGCAGTACTTC
CDR3 protein: CASSLVDRGSEQYF
D gene: TRBD1
clone size: -
V gene: TRBV5-1
J gene: TRBJ2-7

CDR3 DNA: TGTGCCAGCAGCTTTTCCTGGGGAATGAACACTGAAGCTTTCTTT
CDR3 protein: CASSFSWGMNTEAFF
D gene: -
clone size: -
V gene: TRBV7-8
J gene: TRBJ1-1

CDR3 DNA: TGTGCCAGCAGCTTAGGACAGGGGAAAGACTATGGCTACACCTTC
CDR3 protein: CASSLGQGKDYGYTF
D gene: TRBD1
clone size: few
V gene: TRBV7-9
J gene: TRBJ1-2

CDR3 DNA: TGTGCCAGCAGCTTCAACCCTCTCTCTGGAAACACCATATATTTT
CDR3 protein: CASSFNPLSGNTIYF
D gene: -
clone size: -
V gene: TRBV7-9
J gene: TRBJ1-3

CDR3 DNA: TGTGCCAGCAGCTCCAACCCGGGACAGGGGTCCTATGGCTACACCTTC
CDR3 protein: CASSSNPGQGSYGYTF
D gene: TRBD1
clone size: -
V gene: TRBV5-5
J gene: TRBJ1-2

CDR3 DNA: TGTGCCAGCAGCTTAGCGAGCGGGTCAACTTCCTACGAGCAGTACTTC
CDR3 protein: CASSLASGSTSYEQYF
D gene: -
clone size: -
V gene: TRBV7-2
J gene: TRBJ2-7

CDR3 DNA: TGTGCCAGCAGTACACCCGGGACAGGGATCGAGACCCAGTACTTC
CDR3 protein: CASSTPGTGIETQYF
D gene: TRBD1
clone size: -
V gene: TRBV2
J gene: TRBJ2-5

CDR3 DNA: TGTGCCAGCAGCTTGGCCCCCCCAGGGTCCGTTTCGAACACTGAAGCTTTCTTT
CDR3 protein: CASSLAPPGSVSNTEAFF
D gene: -
clone size: -
V gene: TRBV11-2
J gene: TRBJ1-1